The 2 T cell receptor beta chains presented below share a single source sample, sequenced in a study of human T cells and chemical hapten exposure. Each CDR3 protein gets one entry after TCRdb re-called the RACE reads with MiXCR. The table includes some 74,000 distinct CDR3 sequences, about an eighth detected once. Sample time point: patch test 3, about 24 weeks after DPC sensitization. Described treatment: therapeutic diphenylcyclopropenone sensitization with weekly scalp DPC. The sequencing here drew on whole blood, taken in connection with sensitization to the hapten diphenylcyclopropenone (DPC). These receptors were collected from a woman aged 50 to 60 with alopecia areata. Some clones in this sample may be carry-over from other donors' samples.

J is TRBJ2-7 and V is TRBV12-3 or TRBV12-4; no firm D call. The V and J ends lost 3 bases and 0 bases respectively, with 6 bases between them. This CDR3 contains 13 residues. CDR3 coding DNA: TGTGCCAGCAGTTTGAGGAGCTCCTACGAGCAGTACTTC. This encodes CASSLRSSYEQYF.

This clonotype was counted a single time. The V and J genes are TRBV4-2 and TRBJ2-1, with TRBD1 as a possible D gene (6 bases). Germline-derived CDR1 and CDR2 are LGHNA and YNFKEQ. This CDR3 has 13 amino acids. V was cut by 5 bases and J by 9 bases, with 14 bases left in between. CDR3 DNA: TGTGCCAGCAGCTCAACGCAGGGGCGTGAGCAGTTCTTC. It codes for CASSSTQGREQFF.